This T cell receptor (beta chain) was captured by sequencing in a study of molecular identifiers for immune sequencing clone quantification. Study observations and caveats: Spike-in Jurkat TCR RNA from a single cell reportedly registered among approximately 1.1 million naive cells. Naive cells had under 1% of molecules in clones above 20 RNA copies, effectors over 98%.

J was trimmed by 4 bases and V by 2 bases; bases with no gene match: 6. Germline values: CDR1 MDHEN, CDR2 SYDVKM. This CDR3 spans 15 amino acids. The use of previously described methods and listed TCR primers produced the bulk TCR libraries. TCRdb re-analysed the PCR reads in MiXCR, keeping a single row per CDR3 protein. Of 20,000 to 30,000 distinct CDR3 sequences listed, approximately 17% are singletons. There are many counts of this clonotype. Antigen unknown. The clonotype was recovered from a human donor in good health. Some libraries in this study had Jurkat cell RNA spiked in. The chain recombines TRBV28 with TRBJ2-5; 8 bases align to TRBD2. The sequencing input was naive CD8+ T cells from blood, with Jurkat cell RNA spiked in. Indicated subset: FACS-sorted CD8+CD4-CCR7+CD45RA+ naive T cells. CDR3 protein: CASSLGVSGTETQYF. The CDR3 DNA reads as TGTGCCAGCAGTTTAGGGGTTAGCGGGACAGAGACCCAGTACTTC.